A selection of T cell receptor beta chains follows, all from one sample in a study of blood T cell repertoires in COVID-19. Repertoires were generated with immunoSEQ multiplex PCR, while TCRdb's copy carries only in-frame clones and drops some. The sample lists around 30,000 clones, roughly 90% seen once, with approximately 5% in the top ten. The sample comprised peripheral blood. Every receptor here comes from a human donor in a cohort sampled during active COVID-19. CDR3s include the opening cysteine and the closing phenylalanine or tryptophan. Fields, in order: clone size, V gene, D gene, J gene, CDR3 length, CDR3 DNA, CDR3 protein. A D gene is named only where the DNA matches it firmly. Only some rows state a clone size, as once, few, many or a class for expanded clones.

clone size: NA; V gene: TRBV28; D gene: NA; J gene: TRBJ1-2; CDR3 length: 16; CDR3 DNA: TGTGCCAGCAGTTTATCATACTCGGGGTCTAACTATGGCTACACCTTC; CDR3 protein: CASSLSYSGSNYGYTF
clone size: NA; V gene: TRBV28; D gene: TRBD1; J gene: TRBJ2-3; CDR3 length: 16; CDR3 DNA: TGTGCCAGCAGTTTAGGACAGGGACCCAGGGTGGATACGCAGTATTTT; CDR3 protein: CASSLGQGPRVDTQYF
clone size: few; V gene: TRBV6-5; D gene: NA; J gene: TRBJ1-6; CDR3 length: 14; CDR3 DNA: TGTGCCAGCAGTCTCAGGGCCAGCGGGTCACCCCTCCACTTT; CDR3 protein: CASSLRASGSPLHF
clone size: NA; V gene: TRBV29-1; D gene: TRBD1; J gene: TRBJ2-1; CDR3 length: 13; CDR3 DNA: TGCAGCGTTGATTCGACAGGGGGCAATGAGCAGTTCTTC; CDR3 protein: CSVDSTGGNEQFF
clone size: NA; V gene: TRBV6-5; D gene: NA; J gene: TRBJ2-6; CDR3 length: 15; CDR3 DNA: TGTGCCACCAATGGACAAAGCTCTGGGGCCAACGTCCTGACTTTC; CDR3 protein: CATNGQSSGANVLTF
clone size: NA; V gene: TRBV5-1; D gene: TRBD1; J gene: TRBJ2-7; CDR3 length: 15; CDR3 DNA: TGCGCCAGCAGCCTAAGGACAGGGGGTACGTACGAGCAGTACTTC; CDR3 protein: CASSLRTGGTYEQYF
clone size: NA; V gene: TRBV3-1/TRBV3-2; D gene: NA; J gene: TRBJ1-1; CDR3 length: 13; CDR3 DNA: TGTGCCAGCAGCCAAGTTAGGGGCACTGAAGCTTTCTTT; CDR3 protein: CASSQVRGTEAFF
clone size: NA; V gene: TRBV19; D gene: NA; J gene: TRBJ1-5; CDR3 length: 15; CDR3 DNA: TGTGCCAGTAGTATAGACGAGGGGGGCAATCAGCCCCAGCATTTT; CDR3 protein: CASSIDEGGNQPQHF
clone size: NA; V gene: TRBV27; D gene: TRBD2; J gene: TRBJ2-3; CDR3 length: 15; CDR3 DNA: TGTGCCAGCAGGTCGGGGGGGGGTATAACAGATACGCAGTATTTT; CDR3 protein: CASRSGGGITDTQYF
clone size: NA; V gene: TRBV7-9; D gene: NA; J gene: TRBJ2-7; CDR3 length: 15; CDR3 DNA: TGTGCCAGCAGCTTATCTGATAGCAGGGCCAACGAGCAGTACTTC; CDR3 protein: CASSLSDSRANEQYF
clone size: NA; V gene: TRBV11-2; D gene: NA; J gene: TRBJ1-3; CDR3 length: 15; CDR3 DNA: TGTGCCAGCAGCTCTACAGGGTCTATCGGAAACACCATATATTTT; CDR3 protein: CASSSTGSIGNTIYF
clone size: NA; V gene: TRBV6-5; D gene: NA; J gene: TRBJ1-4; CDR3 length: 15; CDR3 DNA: TGTGCCAGCAGTTACTCGGGGGCCTGGGGGGAAAAACTGTTTTTT; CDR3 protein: CASSYSGAWGEKLFF
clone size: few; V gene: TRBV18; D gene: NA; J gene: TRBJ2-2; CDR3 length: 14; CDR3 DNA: TGTGCCAGCTCACCAGTGGGGCGCACCGGGGAGCTGTTTTTT; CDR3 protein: CASSPVGRTGELFF
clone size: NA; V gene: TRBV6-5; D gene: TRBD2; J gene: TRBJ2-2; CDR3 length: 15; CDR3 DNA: TGTGCCAGCAGTTTGGGACTAGCGTGGGCCGGGGAGCTGTTTTTT; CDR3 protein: CASSLGLAWAGELFF
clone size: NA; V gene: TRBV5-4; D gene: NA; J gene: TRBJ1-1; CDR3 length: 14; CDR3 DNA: TGTGCCAGCAGCGGAGGGGCAGTTCACACTGAAGCTTTCTTT; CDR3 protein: CASSGGAVHTEAFF
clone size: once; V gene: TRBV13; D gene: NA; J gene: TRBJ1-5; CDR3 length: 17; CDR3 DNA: TGTGCCAGCACTCACCCCCCTCAGGGGATTTGGAATCAGCCCCAGCATTTT; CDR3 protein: CASTHPPQGIWNQPQHF
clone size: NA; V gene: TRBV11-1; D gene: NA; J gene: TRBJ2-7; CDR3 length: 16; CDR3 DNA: TGTGCCAGCAGCTGGTCGGACAGCGGAGTATCCTACGAGCAGTACTTC; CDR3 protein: CASSWSDSGVSYEQYF
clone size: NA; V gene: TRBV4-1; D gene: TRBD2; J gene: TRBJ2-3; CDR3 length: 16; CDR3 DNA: TGCGCCAGCAGCCAAGATCGGGGGGAGAGCACAGATACGCAGTATTTT; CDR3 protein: CASSQDRGESTDTQYF
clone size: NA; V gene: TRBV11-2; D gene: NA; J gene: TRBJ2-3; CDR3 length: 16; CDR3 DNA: TGTGCCAGCAGCTCCGGTGAGGTTGAAGGAGGGGATACGCAGTATTTT; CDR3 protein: CASSSGEVEGGDTQYF
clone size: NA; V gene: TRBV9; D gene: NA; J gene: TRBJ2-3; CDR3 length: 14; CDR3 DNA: TGTGCCAGCAGCGCCCTAGGTGCGACAGATACGCAGTATTTT; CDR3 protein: CASSALGATDTQYF
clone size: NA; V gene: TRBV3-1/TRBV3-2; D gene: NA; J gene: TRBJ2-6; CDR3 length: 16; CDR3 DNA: TGTGCCAGCAGCGAACGGGACTCCTCTGGGGCCAACGTCCTGACTTTC; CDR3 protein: CASSERDSSGANVLTF
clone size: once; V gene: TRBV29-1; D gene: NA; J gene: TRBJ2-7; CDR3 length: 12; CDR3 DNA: TGCAGCGCCCACGCGTCCTCTAGCGAGCAGTACTTC; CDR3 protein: CSAHASSSEQYF
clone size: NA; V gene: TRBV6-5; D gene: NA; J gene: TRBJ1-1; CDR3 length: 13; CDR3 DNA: TGTGCCAGCAGCGACACATGGAACACTGAAGCTTTCTTT; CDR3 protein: CASSDTWNTEAFF
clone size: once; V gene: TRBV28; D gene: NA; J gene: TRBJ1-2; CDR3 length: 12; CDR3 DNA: TGTGCCAGCCTTGGGGGGAACTATGGCTACACCTTC; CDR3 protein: CASLGGNYGYTF
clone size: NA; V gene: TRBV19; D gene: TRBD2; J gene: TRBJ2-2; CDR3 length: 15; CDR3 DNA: TGTGCCAGTAGCTTTGGACTAGTGATCACCGGGGAGCTGTTTTTT; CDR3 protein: CASSFGLVITGELFF
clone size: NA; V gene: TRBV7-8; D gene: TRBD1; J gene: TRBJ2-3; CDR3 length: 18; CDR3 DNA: TGTGCCAGCAGCTTACTGTCCCGGACAGGGACTAGCACAGATACGCAGTATTTT; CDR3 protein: CASSLLSRTGTSTDTQYF
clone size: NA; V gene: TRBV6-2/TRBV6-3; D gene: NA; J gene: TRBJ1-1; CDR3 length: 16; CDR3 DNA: TGTGCCAGCAGTTATGTATGGGGAGGGATGAACACTGAAGCTTTCTTT; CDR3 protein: CASSYVWGGMNTEAFF
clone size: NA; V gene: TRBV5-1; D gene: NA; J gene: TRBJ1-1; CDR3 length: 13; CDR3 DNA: TGCGCCAGCAAAACACAGGGGAACACTGAAGCTTTCTTT; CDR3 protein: CASKTQGNTEAFF